The 10 T cell receptor beta chains presented below share a single source sample, sequenced in a study of CD8 T cells in ankylosing spondylitis. TCRdb processed the 5' RACE reads anew with MiXCR; each CDR3 protein has one entry. The data contain approximately 340,000 distinct CDR3 sequences, approximately 15% of them singletons. Sequencing used blood, either unsorted or a sorted T cell fraction (not recorded which). The origin of the receptors is a male donor with ankylosing spondylitis or in good health (not recorded which).

The CDR3, as DNA: TGTGCCAGCAGCCGGGACCAGCAACGATACTTC. Translation: CASSRDQQRYF. The J gene is TRBJ2-5, the V gene TRBV3-1, with D perhaps being TRBD1 or TRBD2 (5 bases each). This CDR3 comprises 11 residues. Germline V gene sequence: CDR1 LGHDT, CDR2 YNNKEL (reference sequence). V was pared by 4 bases and J by 14 bases, with 14 bases between.

This clonotype was recorded at least ten times. The chain has TRBV20-1 and TRBJ1-2, with 10 bases identical to TRBD1. The germline V gene encodes CDR1 DFQATT and CDR2 SNEGSKA (reference sequence). The CDR3 has 13 residues. V was clipped by 8 bases and J by 2 bases; unmatched bases: 5. CDR3: CSPLGQGNYGYTF. As DNA, the CDR3 is TGCAGTCCCTTGGGACAGGGGAACTATGGCTACACCTTC.

The gene calls are TRBV12-3 or TRBV12-4 and TRBJ2-2; D tentatively fits TRBD1 or TRBD2 (6 bases each). V was clipped by 6 bases and J by 4 bases, with 12 bases between them. This CDR3 has 14 residues. This CDR3 reads CASSGGGVTGELFF. Written as DNA, the CDR3 is TGTGCCAGCAGCGGAGGGGGAGTCACCGGGGAGCTGTTTTTT.

The chain employs TRBV5-1 and TRBJ2-6, with 7 bases fitting TRBD2. The CDR3 is 16 residues long. Germline-derived CDR1 and CDR2 are SGHRS and YFSETQ. V gave up 4 bases and J gave up 2 bases; unmatched junction bases: 6. CDR3 sequence (DNA): TGCGCCAGCAGCCTCTTGCGGGGGACTGGGGCCAACGTCCTGACTTTC. Protein sequence: CASSLLRGTGANVLTF.

This clonotype was found a few times. The chain joins TRBV12-3 or TRBV12-4 to TRBJ1-3; 9 bases are shared with TRBD1. CDR3 length: 15 residues. Unmatched junction bases numbered 5, after V lost 7 bases and J lost 1 base. This CDR3 is CASNLGTGSGNTIYF. The CDR3 bases are TGTGCCAGCAACCTCGGGACAGGGTCTGGAAACACCATATATTTT.

This clonotype turned up a few times. This chain joins TRBV7-2 and TRBJ1-1; D call uncertain. V lost 8 bases, J lost 11 bases, and 18 bases lay in between. CDR1 SGHTA and CDR2 FQGNSA come from the germline V gene. The CDR3 runs to 12 residues. In nucleotides, the CDR3 is TGTGCCAGCTTCAAGGGAGTCCTCAGGGCTTTCTTT. It is translated as CASFKGVLRAFF.

This clonotype was detected only a few times. The chain links TRBV6-1 to TRBJ2-1; the match to TRBD2 covers 14 bases. Trimming took 6 bases from V and 9 from J; bases not matched to a gene: 4. The CDR3 is 14 amino acids. The germline V gene encodes CDR1 MNHNS and CDR2 SASEGT. CDR3 sequence reads: CASSRLAGGGEQFF. DNA for the CDR3: TGTGCCAGCAGCCGACTAGCGGGAGGGGGTGAGCAGTTCTTC.

In its sample, this clonotype was seen a few times. This rearrangement joins TRBV12-3 or TRBV12-4 to TRBJ1-2, with a weak D call TRBD1 (6 bases). Between the trimmed V and J ends, which lost 6 bases and 4 bases, there was a span of 12 bases. CDR3 size: 13 residues. CDR3 region: CASRRTVPYGYTF. The DNA for the CDR3 is TGTGCCAGCAGACGGACAGTCCCCTATGGCTACACCTTC.

This clonotype showed up just a few times. The V call is TRBV7-9, the J call TRBJ1-2; 8 positions match TRBD1. Germline-derived CDR1 and CDR2 are SEHNR and FQNEAQ (reference sequence). J was trimmed by 5 bases and V by 5 bases; bases with no gene match: 10. The CDR3 is made up of 15 amino acids. CDR3 sequence reads: CASSPLDRAGYGYTF. The DNA of the CDR3 is TGTGCCAGCAGCCCTTTGGACAGGGCGGGGTATGGCTACACCTTC.

This clonotype was counted ten times or more. The chain joins TRBV4-1 to TRBJ1-1; 8 bases fit TRBD1. Germline V CDR1 and CDR2: MGHRA, YSYEKL. The CDR3 runs to 14 residues. The ends lost 1 base at V and 8 bases at J; junction bases unmatched: 6. CDR3 sequence (DNA): TGCGCCAGCAGCCAAGTGTGGACAGGGACCGAAGCTTTCTTT. It is translated as CASSQVWTGTEAFF.